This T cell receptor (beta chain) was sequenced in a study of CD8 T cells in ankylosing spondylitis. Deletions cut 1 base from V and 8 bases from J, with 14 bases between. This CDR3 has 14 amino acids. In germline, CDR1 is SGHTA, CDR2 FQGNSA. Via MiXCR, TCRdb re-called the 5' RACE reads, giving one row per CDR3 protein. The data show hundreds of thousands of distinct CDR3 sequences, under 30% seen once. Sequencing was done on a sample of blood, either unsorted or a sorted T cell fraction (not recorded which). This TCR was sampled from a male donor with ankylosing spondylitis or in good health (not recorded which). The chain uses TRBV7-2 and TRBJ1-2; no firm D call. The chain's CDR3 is CASSLEQRVKGYTF. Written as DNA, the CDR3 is TGTGCCAGCAGCTTAGAGCAGAGGGTGAAGGGCTACACCTTC.